Sequencing of this T cell receptor (beta chain) was carried out in a study of vaccination effects on CD4 cells after COVID-19. Study-wide results and caveats: Small numbers of convalescent patients limited the study. It also lacked early post-infection timepoints. Within healthy vaccinees, only 1 of 255 vaccine-induced clones displayed cross-reactivity with common cold coronaviruses.

V gave up 0 bases and J gave up 1 base, with 16 bases separating them. This CDR3 comprises 17 residues. CDR1 and CDR2 (germline): SGHDT, YYEEEE. Prior to sequencing, the ViraFEST assay stimulated PBMC with viral peptide pools, which expanded the antigen-specific CD4+ T cells. Cells that had been cultured for ten to eleven days were the source of isolated CD4+ T cells. Negative nucleocapsid antibody tests before and after vaccination confirmed no previous SARS-CoV-2 infection. Wells of a few million PBMC each were grown with around 10 IU/ml IL-2 and around 10 ug/ml peptides. Here immunoSEQ multiplex PCR was the method, and the copy in TCRdb shows in-frame clones only, minus some. In the table there are over 25,000 clones, about 70% of which are singletons. With regard to this clone: Antigen: not known.

The rearrangement uses TRBV5-6 and TRBJ1-1, with D perhaps matching TRBD1 (6 bases). Sequences were derived from CD4+ T cells from PBMCs cultured with HCoV-NL63 spike peptides, sampled before COVID-19 vaccination. The TCR was taken from a human donor who received a COVID-19 vaccine. CDR3 coding DNA: TGTGCCAGCAGCTTGGCCCTGGGGGCGGAGGAGAACACTGAAGCTTTCTTT. It codes for CASSLALGAEENTEAFF.